The 20 T cell receptor beta chains reported below all come from one sample, sequenced in a study of beta chain features in type 1 diabetes. What was sequenced were expressed TCRB transcripts, since all of the isolated RNA had been reverse transcribed. Method: immunoSEQ multiplex PCR; TCRdb's copy keeps in-frame clones and lacks some. The sample carries 130,000 or so clones, about a tenth recorded once. Sequenced material: central memory CD4+ T cells from blood. The receptors here all came from a woman between 35 and 50 years old in good health.

V gene TRBV5-4 combines with J gene TRBJ2-2; 8 bases align to TRBD2. This CDR3 is 15 amino acids long. CDR1 SGHNT and CDR2 YYREEE come from the germline V gene (reference sequence). V dropped 3 bases and J dropped 0; count of bases not matched to a gene: 1. Here the CDR3 reads CASSWGLANTGELFF. Written as DNA, the CDR3 is TGTGCCAGCAGCTGGGGACTAGCGAACACCGGGGAGCTGTTTTTT.

Concerning this clone: Additional DNA sequences in this sample encode the identical CDR3. The rearrangement joins TRBV18 to TRBJ1-5, with 10 bases aligning to TRBD1. With V trimmed by 3 bases and J by 7 bases, 9 bases remained unmatched. The CDR3 has 16 amino acids. The germline V gene encodes CDR1 KGHSH and CDR2 LQKENI. This CDR3 reads CASSPSGTGVRQPQHF. The CDR3 nucleotides are TGTGCCAGCTCACCGTCCGGGACAGGGGTCCGGCAGCCCCAGCATTTT.

This clone was picked up a small number of times. The rearrangement uses TRBV2 and TRBJ2-1; TRBD2 might be the D (5 bases). This CDR3 is 17 amino acids long. CDR1 is SNHLY, CDR2 FYNNEI, per germline. V lost 6 bases, J lost 0 bases, and 18 bases lay in between. CDR3 in DNA: TGTGCCAGCAGGCTTCTGGTGACGGGGAGCTCCTACAATGAGCAGTTCTTC. Amino acids: CASRLLVTGSSYNEQFF.

Only a few counts were recorded for this clone. J is TRBJ1-5 and V is TRBV9, with D perhaps TRBD1 (5 bases). Germline V gives CDR1 SGDLS, CDR2 YYNGEE. Trimming took off 7 bases at V and 9 bases at J, with 17 bases between the two ends. The CDR3 length is 13 residues. CDR3 nucleotides: TGTGCCAGCCGAGGCGGGGGTAGTCGGCCCCAGCATTTT. Translating gives CASRGGGSRPQHF.

This chain's CDR3 is CSAPQGDTIYF. As DNA, the CDR3 is TGCAGCGCCCCCCAAGGAGACACCATATATTTT. The V call is TRBV29-1, the J call TRBJ1-3; no clear D gene. V lost 7 bases and J 8 bases, leaving 12 bases between the germline ends. Per the germline V gene, CDR1 is SQVTM and CDR2 is ANQGSEA. This CDR3 contains 11 residues.

There are a few counts of this clone. The rearrangement joins TRBV7-9 to TRBJ1-6; no clear D gene. In germline, CDR1 is SEHNR, CDR2 FQNEAQ (reference sequence). The V gene lost 7 bases and the J gene lost 5 bases, with 18 bases spanning the gap. The CDR3 spans 16 residues. The CDR3 DNA reads TGTGCCAGCACCCCCCCGGGAGGTGAGAATAATTCACCCCTCCACTTT. This encodes CASTPPGGENNSPLHF.

This clone was detected a few times. V is TRBV11-2 and J is TRBJ2-1; D might be TRBD1 (5 bases). CDR1 and CDR2 (germline): SGHAT, FQNNGV. V was shortened by 1 base and J by 5 bases, with 18 bases between the two germline ends. The CDR3 is 17 amino acids. CDR3 sequence (DNA): TGTGCCAGCAGCTTAGGGTCCTTGGGGCTGACCAACAATGAGCAGTTCTTC. Translated: CASSLGSLGLTNNEQFF.

A few counts support this clone. V gene TRBV19 combines with J gene TRBJ1-6; possibly TRBD1 for D (6 bases). V shed 5 bases and J shed 7 bases, with 15 bases lying between them. CDR1 and CDR2 from the germline V gene are LNHDA and SQIVND (reference sequence). The CDR3 totals 15 residues. CDR3 loop: CASSHQGRRNSPLHF. As DNA, the CDR3 is TGTGCCAGTAGTCATCAGGGGCGTCGAAATTCACCCCTCCACTTT.

This clone was found a few times. The chain couples TRBV2 to TRBJ1-2; D call uncertain. Germline assignment: CDR1 SNHLY and CDR2 FYNNEI. V was trimmed by 5 bases and J by 2 bases, leaving 9 bases between them. The CDR3 length is 13 residues. The CDR3 nucleotides read TGTGCCAGCAGTTGGCAGGCAAACTATGGCTACACCTTC. Translating it yields CASSWQANYGYTF.

This chain uses TRBV6-1 with TRBJ2-1; TRBD2 aligns across 9 bases. The CDR3 has 15 amino acids. Germline CDR1 reads MNHNS; CDR2 reads SASEGT. The trim removed 8 bases at V and 1 base at J, leaving 6 bases unmatched. The CDR3 coding sequence is TGTGCCAGCGCGGCGGGGGGGCAGTCCTACAATGAGCAGTTCTTC. Translated: CASAAGGQSYNEQFF.

The gene calls are TRBV6-1 and TRBJ2-7; 7 bases agree with TRBD1. Germline loops: CDR1 MNHNS, CDR2 SASEGT. There are 13 residues in the CDR3. V trimming: 6 bases; J trimming: 7 bases; junction bases outside the gene matches: 9. CDR3 in DNA: TGTGCCAGCAGCCCCGACAGGGTTCGGGAGCAGTACTTC. It translates to CASSPDRVREQYF.

CDR3 sequence: CASSLGADRETQYF. CDR3 DNA sequence: TGTGCCAGCAGCTTAGGGGCGGACAGGGAGACCCAGTACTTC. This sequence joins TRBV7-6 and TRBJ2-5; 7 positions agree with TRBD1. With 1 base clipped from V and 5 bases from J, the junction kept 4 bases outside the gene matches. Germline V gene data show CDR1 as SGHVS and CDR2 as FNYEAQ. The length of the CDR3 is 14 residues. Full variable domain (outside the CDR3, taken from reference TRBV7-6 and TRBJ2-5): GAGVSQSPRYKVTKRGQDVALRCDPISGHVSLYWYRQALGQGPEFLTYFNYEAQQDKSGLPNDRFSAERPEGSISTLTIQRTEQRDSAMYRCASSLGADRETQYFGPGTRLLVL.

This clone occurred a few times. The chain joins TRBV14 to TRBJ2-5, with no clear D. Germline V gives CDR1 SGHDN, CDR2 FVKESK. The V end was cut by 0 bases, the J end by 8 bases, with 19 bases between. This CDR3 has 16 residues. The CDR3 DNA sequence: TGTGCCAGCAGCCAAGACCCAGGAAGGAAATCACTCACCCAGTACTTC. It yields the protein CASSQDPGRKSLTQYF.

This chain links TRBV5-1 with TRBJ1-3, with D perhaps TRBD1 (6 bases). Trimming left V 4 bases short and J 1 base short, with 12 bases between. CDR1 SGHRS and CDR2 YFSETQ come from the germline V gene. The CDR3 is 15 residues long. CDR3: CASSSTGLSGNTIYF. CDR3 nucleotides: TGCGCCAGCAGCAGCACAGGGCTATCTGGAAACACCATATATTTT.

This clone was seen a few times. The chain recombines TRBV7-8 with TRBJ2-2, with D possibly matching TRBD2 (5 bases). CDR1 is SGHVS, CDR2 FQNEAQ, per germline. V lost 3 bases to trimming and J lost 4 bases, with 12 bases between them. CDR3 length equals 15 residues. Here the CDR3 reads CASSLRVAGTGELFF. The CDR3 DNA follows: TGTGCCAGCAGCTTGAGGGTCGCGGGCACCGGGGAGCTGTTTTTT.

This clone was seen only a few times. V and J are TRBV21-1 and TRBJ1-5; the table calls TRBD1, which could not be checked here. TRBV21-1 is deemed a pseudogene. CDR3 length equals 15 residues. In DNA, the CDR3 is TGTGCCAGCGGCAGAAAAAAACAGGGTGGTCAGCCCCAGCATTTT. Translation: CASGRKKQGGQPQHF.

J is TRBJ2-7 and V is TRBV11-2; D might be TRBD2 (5 bases). Germline-derived CDR1 and CDR2 are SGHAT and FQNNGV. The length of the CDR3 is 13 residues. V was pared by 5 bases and J by 1 base, with 9 bases between. Here the CDR3 DNA reads TGTGCCAGCAGCCGGGAATTATCCTACGAGCAGTACTTC. Residues: CASSRELSYEQYF.

There are a few counts of this clone. The V and J genes are TRBV5-1 and TRBJ1-2; 9 bases are shared with TRBD1. The V segment lost 0 bases and the J segment 9 bases; nucleotides outside the gene matches: 6. This CDR3 region has 14 residues. The V gene's germline CDR1 is SGHRS and CDR2 YFSETQ. The CDR3 bases are TGCGCCAGCAGCTTGGGGGAACAGGGGGCGAGCTACACCTTC. This translates into CASSLGEQGASYTF.

The chain couples TRBV25-1 to TRBJ2-7; D is perhaps TRBD1 (7 bases). This CDR3 has 16 amino acids. Germline V lookup: CDR1 MGHDK, CDR2 SYGVNS. Deletions cut 0 bases from V and 7 bases from J, with 19 bases between. The CDR3 is CASSEYEGRGAWEQYF. The CDR3 DNA follows: TGTGCCAGCAGTGAATATGAGGGCAGGGGGGCATGGGAGCAGTACTTC.

This chain connects TRBV11-2 to TRBJ2-5; 9 nucleotides align to TRBD2. The CDR3 runs 17 residues. V was clipped by 2 bases and J by 2 bases; unmatched bases: 9. Germline loops: CDR1 SGHAT, CDR2 FQNNGV. The CDR3 loop reads CASSLQVGLALQETQYF. The CDR3 region has the DNA TGTGCCAGCAGCTTACAGGTGGGACTAGCCCTTCAAGAGACCCAGTACTTC.